The 13 T cell receptor beta chains listed next were all sequenced from one sample in a study of Ad26.COV2.S vaccination and SARS-CoV-2 variants. Specified treatment: around 19 received Ad26.COV2.S at low or high dose, single or two shots; 5 received placebo; per-sample allocation not given. Day 63 following the first vaccine or placebo injection was when the samples were taken. Clones were sequenced by immunoSEQ multiplex PCR, and TCRdb holds only the in-frame ones, with some missing. The data contain about 400,000 clones, 70% to 90% of them seen just once; the ten biggest clones take up less than 4%. The input for sequencing was peripheral blood, taken in a trial of Ad26.COV2.S vaccine versus placebo. These TCRs come from a person aged 18-65 years who received the Ad26.COV2.S COVID-19 vaccine or a placebo.

This clone was seen more than once but under ten times. This chain links TRBV5-1 with TRBJ1-1; TRBD1 matches at 8 bases. This CDR3 has 17 amino acids. With V trimmed by 0 bases and J by 4 bases, 11 bases remained unmatched. Per the germline V gene, CDR1 is SGHRS and CDR2 is YFSETQ. CDR3 in DNA: TGCGCCAGCAGCTTGGCGGCAGGGGGCCTGGGGAGCACTGAAGCTTTCTTT. The encoded protein is CASSLAAGGLGSTEAFF. Based on the CDR3 plus reference TRBV5-1 and TRBJ1-1, the full variable domain is KAGVTQTPRYLIKTRGQQVTLSCSPISGHRSVSWYQQTPGQGLQFLFEYFSETQRNKGNFPGRFSGRQFSNSRSEMNVSTLELGDSALYLCASSLAAGGLGSTEAFFGQGTRLTVV.

The rearrangement joins TRBV28 to TRBJ2-7; D tentatively fits TRBD1 or TRBD2 (5 bases each). This CDR3 spans 15 amino acids. CDR1 MDHEN and CDR2 SYDVKM come from the germline V gene. Trimming removed 2 bases from V and 2 bases from J, with 13 bases in between. CDR3 bases: TGTGCCAGCAGTTTACGGGGCCAGAGAGCCTACGAGCAGTACTTC. This gives the protein CASSLRGQRAYEQYF. The variable domain in full, with the rest retrieved from reference TRBV28 and TRBJ2-7, is DVKVTQSSRYLVKRTGEKVFLECVQDMDHENMFWYRQDPGLGLRLIYFSYDVKMKEKGDIPEGYSVSREKKERFSLILESASTNQTSMYLCASSLRGQRAYEQYFGPGTRLTVT.

Details on this clone: The same CDR3 can be traced to other DNA sequences in this sample. This chain connects TRBV20-1 to TRBJ2-5; 7 nucleotides agree with TRBD2. With V trimmed by 3 bases and J by 1 base, 2 bases remained unmatched. This CDR3 is 13 amino acids long. The V gene's germline CDR1 is DFQATT and CDR2 SNEGSKA (reference sequence). The CDR3 reads CSASPGGQETQYF. In DNA, the CDR3 is TGCAGTGCTAGTCCGGGGGGCCAAGAGACCCAGTACTTC.

V and J are TRBV7-3 and TRBJ2-1; D possibly corresponds to TRBD2 (5 bases). The germline V and J ends were trimmed by 5 bases and 2 bases, with 16 bases remaining between them. CDR3 length equals 16 residues. CDR1 and CDR2 from the germline V gene are SGHTA and FQGTGA. Here the CDR3 reads CASSLQAGGAYNEQFF. CDR3 sequence (DNA): TGTGCCAGCAGCCTCCAGGCGGGTGGCGCCTACAATGAGCAGTTCTTC.

The genes are TRBV30 and TRBJ2-3; maybe TRBD1 (5 bases). V was cut by 7 bases and J by 5 bases, with 13 bases left in between. The CDR3 length is 12 residues. Germline-derived CDR1 and CDR2 are GTSNPN and SVGIG (reference sequence). The CDR3 region has the DNA TGTGCCTTACAGGCTTCGGTAGATACGCAGTATTTT. Its translation is CALQASVDTQYF.

The chain has TRBV2 and TRBJ1-5; a possible D gene is TRBD1 (6 bases). Trimming took 6 bases from V and 6 from J, leaving 21 bases between them. CDR3 size: 16 residues. Germline CDR1 is SNHLY and CDR2 is FYNNEI. The chain's CDR3 is CASSRREGGRGQPQHF. CDR3 DNA: TGTGCCAGCAGCCGGCGAGAGGGGGGCCGAGGTCAGCCCCAGCATTTT.

The genes are TRBV6-5 and TRBJ2-1; D assignment may be TRBD1 or TRBD2 (5 bases each). Germline CDR1 MNHEY, CDR2 SVGAGI. The CDR3 runs to 15 residues. Trimming removed 7 bases at V and 9 bases at J, with 22 bases between. CDR3: CASTLRDPLFTEQFF. DNA for the CDR3: TGTGCCAGCACGCTCCGGGACCCCCTTTTTACTGAGCAGTTCTTC.

The chain uses TRBV10-3 and TRBJ1-2; 12 bases fit TRBD1. This CDR3 region has 14 residues. V lost 6 bases and J lost 6; bases outside the gene matches: 5. CDR1 ENHRY and CDR2 SYGVKD come from the germline V gene. CDR3 in DNA: TGTGCCATCAGAGCGGGACAGGGGGCAGATGGCTACACCTTC. It is translated as CAIRAGQGADGYTF.

As concerns this clone: Within the sample, other DNA sequences also encode this same CDR3. The chain has TRBV27 and TRBJ2-7; D not resolved. From germline, CDR1 is MNHEY and CDR2 SMNVEV (reference sequence). The CDR3 runs 13 residues. V lost 5 bases, J lost 1 base, and 9 bases lay in between. Here the CDR3 DNA reads TGTGCCAGCAGTCCTGGCGGTTCCTACGAGCAGTACTTC. Translation: CASSPGGSYEQYF.

The genes are TRBV3-1 (or the pseudogene TRBV3-2) and TRBJ1-2; 10 bases are a match to TRBD1. CDR1 and CDR2 (germline): LGHDT, YNNKEL (reference sequence). The junction had 9 bases not matched to a gene; V was cut back by 2 bases and J by 6 bases. This CDR3 region has 16 residues. CDR3 DNA: TGTGCCAGCAGCCAAACCGGGACAGGGGACAGGGATGGCTACACCTTC. Translating it yields CASSQTGTGDRDGYTF.

V and J are TRBV30 and TRBJ1-3; D remains unclear. V lost 0 bases and J 4 bases, leaving 4 bases between the germline ends. In germline, CDR1 is GTSNPN, CDR2 SVGIG (reference sequence). The CDR3 loop spans 12 amino acids. CDR3 in amino acids: CAWSVLGNTIYF. The CDR3 DNA reads as TGTGCCTGGAGTGTACTAGGAAACACCATATATTTT.

The genes are TRBV6-2 or TRBV6-3 and TRBJ1-5; 8 bases agree with TRBD1. The CDR3 runs 14 residues. Germline V gives CDR1 MNHEY, CDR2 SVGEGT. J lost 3 bases, V lost 4 bases, and 2 bases had no gene match. The CDR3: CASSSTGDNQPQHF. CDR3 DNA sequence: TGTGCCAGCAGTTCGACAGGGGACAATCAGCCCCAGCATTTT.

The genes are TRBV19 and TRBJ2-7; D gene ambiguous. Trimming left V 5 bases short and J 2 bases short, with 13 bases between. Germline CDR1 is LNHDA and CDR2 is SQIVND (reference sequence). The CDR3 runs 14 residues. Here the CDR3 reads CASSLGRNTYEQYF. The CDR3 nucleotides are TGTGCCAGTAGTCTGGGCCGTAATACCTACGAGCAGTACTTC.